This TCR beta chain was observed in a study of T-cell reconstitution after alpha-beta-depleted transplantation in children. Unique molecular identifiers were incorporated during preparation of the TCRbeta library. TCRdb re-called the PCR reads with MiXCR, one entry per CDR3 protein. This table has about 610,000 distinct CDR3 sequences, over 9.5% appearing once. The V gene's germline CDR1 is SGHTA and CDR2 FQGNSA. V lost 2 bases and J lost 7; bases outside the gene matches: 11. This CDR3 comprises 16 residues. This clonotype was seen at least ten times. Sequenced here: PBMCs from the stem cell graft donor, sampled from the stem cell graft. The source of this sequence is a human donor who donated a stem cell graft to a child with acute myeloid leukemia. The rearrangement joins TRBV7-2 to TRBJ2-1; TRBD1 aligns across 7 bases. This CDR3 is CASSLYEQGLGNEQFF. CDR3 in DNA: TGTGCCAGCAGCTTATATGAACAGGGGCTCGGAAATGAGCAGTTCTTC.